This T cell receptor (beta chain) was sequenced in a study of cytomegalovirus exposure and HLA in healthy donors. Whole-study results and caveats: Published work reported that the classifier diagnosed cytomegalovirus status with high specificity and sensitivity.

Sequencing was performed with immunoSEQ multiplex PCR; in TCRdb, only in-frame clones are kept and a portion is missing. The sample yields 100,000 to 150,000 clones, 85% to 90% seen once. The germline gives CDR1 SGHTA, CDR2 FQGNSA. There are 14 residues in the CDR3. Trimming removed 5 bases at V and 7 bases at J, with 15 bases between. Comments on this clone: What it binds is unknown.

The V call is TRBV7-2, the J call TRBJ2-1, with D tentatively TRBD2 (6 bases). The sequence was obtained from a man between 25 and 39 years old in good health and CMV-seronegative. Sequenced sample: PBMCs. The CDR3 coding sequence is TGTGCCAGCAGCCAGGGATCACGGGGGAATGAGCAGTTCTTC. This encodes CASSQGSRGNEQFF. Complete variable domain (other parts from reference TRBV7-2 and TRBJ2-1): GAGVSQSPSNKVTEKGKDVELRCDPISGHTALYWYRQSLGQGLEFLIYFQGNSAPDKSGLPSDRFSAERTGGSVSTLTIQRTQQEDSAVYLCASSQGSRGNEQFFGPGTRLTVL.